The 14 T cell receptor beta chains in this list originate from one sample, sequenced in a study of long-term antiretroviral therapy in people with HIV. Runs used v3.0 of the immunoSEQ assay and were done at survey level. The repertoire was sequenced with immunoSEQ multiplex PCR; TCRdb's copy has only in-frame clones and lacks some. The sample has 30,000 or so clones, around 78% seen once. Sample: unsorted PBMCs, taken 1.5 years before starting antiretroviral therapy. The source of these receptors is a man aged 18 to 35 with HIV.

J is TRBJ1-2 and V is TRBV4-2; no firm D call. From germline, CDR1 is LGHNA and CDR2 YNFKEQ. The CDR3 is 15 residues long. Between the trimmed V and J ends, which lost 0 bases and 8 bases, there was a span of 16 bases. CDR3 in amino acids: CASSQDRGPPEGYTF. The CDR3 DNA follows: TGTGCCAGCAGCCAAGATAGAGGGCCTCCGGAGGGCTACACCTTC.

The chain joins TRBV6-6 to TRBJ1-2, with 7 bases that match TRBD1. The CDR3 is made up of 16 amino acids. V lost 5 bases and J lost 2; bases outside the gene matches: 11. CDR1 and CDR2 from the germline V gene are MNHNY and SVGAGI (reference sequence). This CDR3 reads CASSGGQRTLNYGYTF. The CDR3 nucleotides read TGTGCCAGCAGTGGGGGACAGCGGACTCTGAACTATGGCTACACCTTC.

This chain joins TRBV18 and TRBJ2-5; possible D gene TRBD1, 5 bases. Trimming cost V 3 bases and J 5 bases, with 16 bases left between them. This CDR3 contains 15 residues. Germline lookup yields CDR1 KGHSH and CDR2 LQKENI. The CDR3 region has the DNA TGTGCCAGCTCACCTACCCATGGGGCCGGGGAGACCCAGTACTTC. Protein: CASSPTHGAGETQYF.

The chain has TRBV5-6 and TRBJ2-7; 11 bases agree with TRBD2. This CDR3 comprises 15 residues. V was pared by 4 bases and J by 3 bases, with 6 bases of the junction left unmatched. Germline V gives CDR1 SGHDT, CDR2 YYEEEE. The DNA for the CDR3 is TGTGCCAGCAGCCCGCTAGCGGGGGGCCTCTACGAGCAGTACTTC. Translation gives CASSPLAGGLYEQYF.

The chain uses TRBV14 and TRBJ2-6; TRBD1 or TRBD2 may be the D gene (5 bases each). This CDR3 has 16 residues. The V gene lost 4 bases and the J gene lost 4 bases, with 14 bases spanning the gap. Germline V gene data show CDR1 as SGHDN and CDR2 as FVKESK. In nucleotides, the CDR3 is TGTGCCAGCAGCCGCCCGGGGACCCCCGGGGCCAACGTCCTGACTTTC. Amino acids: CASSRPGTPGANVLTF.

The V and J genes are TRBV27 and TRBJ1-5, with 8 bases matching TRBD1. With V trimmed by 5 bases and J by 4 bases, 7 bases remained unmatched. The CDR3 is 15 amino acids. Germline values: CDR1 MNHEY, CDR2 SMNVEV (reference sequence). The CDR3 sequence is CASSPLGTGNQPQHF. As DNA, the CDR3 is TGTGCCAGCAGTCCACTAGGGACAGGTAATCAGCCCCAGCATTTT.

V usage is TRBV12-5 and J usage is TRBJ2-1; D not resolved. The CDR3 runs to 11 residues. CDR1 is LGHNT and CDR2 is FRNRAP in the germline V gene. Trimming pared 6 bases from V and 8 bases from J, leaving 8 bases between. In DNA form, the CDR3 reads TGTGCTAGTGGCCTGGGGTATGAGCAGTTCTTC. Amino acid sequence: CASGLGYEQFF. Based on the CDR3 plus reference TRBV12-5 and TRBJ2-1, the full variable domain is DARVTQTPRHKVTEMGQEVTMRCQPILGHNTVFWYRQTMMQGLELLAYFRNRAPLDDSGMPKDRFSAEMPDATLATLKIQPSEPRDSAVYFCASGLGYEQFFGPGTRLTVL.

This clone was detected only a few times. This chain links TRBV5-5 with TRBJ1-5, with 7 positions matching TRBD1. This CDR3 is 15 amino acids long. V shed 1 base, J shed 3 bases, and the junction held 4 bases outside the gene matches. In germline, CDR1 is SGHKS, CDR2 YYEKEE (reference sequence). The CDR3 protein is CASSLTGTVNQPQHF. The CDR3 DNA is TGTGCCAGCAGCTTGACTGGGACAGTCAATCAGCCCCAGCATTTT.

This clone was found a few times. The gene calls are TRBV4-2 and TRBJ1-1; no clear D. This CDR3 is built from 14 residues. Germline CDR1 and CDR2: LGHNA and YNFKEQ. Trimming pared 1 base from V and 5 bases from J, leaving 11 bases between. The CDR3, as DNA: TGTGCCAGCAGCCAAGGTAAGGTGGGAACTGAAGCTTTCTTT. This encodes CASSQGKVGTEAFF.

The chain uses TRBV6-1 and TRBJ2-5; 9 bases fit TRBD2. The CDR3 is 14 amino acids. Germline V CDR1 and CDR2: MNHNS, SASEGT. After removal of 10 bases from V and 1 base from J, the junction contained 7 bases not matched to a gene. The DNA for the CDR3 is TGTGCCAACCATAGCGGGAGCCTCCAAGAGACCCAGTACTTC. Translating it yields CANHSGSLQETQYF.

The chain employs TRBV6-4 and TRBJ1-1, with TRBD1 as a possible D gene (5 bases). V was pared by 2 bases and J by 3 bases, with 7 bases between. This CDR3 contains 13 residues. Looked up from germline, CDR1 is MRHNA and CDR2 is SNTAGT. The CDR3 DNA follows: TGTGCCAGCAGTGACGAGGGGCACACTGAAGCTTTCTTT. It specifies CASSDEGHTEAFF.

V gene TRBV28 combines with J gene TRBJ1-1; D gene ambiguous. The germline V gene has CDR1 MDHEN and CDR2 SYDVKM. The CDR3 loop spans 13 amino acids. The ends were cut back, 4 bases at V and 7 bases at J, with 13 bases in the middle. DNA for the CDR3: TGTGCCAGCAGTTCCCATAACACTTATGAAGCTTTCTTT. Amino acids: CASSSHNTYEAFF. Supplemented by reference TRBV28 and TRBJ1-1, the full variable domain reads DVKVTQSSRYLVKRTGEKVFLECVQDMDHENMFWYRQDPGLGLRLIYFSYDVKMKEKGDIPEGYSVSREKKERFSLILESASTNQTSMYLCASSSHNTYEAFFGQGTRLTVV.

The CDR3 sequence is CASSFHGGGKGTEAFF. As DNA, the CDR3 is TGTGCCAGCAGCTTCCATGGGGGAGGGAAAGGCACTGAAGCTTTCTTT. V and J are TRBV5-5 and TRBJ1-1; the D gene is possibly TRBD1 (5 bases). Germline loops: CDR1 SGHKS, CDR2 YYEKEE (reference sequence). With 2 bases removed from V and 4 bases from J, the gap between germline ends came to 18 bases. This CDR3 region has 16 residues.

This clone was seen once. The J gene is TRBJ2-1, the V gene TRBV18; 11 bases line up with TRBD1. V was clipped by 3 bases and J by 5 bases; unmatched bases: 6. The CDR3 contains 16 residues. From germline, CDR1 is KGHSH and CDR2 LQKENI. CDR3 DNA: TGTGCCAGCTCACCGAGGGGACAGGGGGGGAACAATGAGCAGTTCTTC. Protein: CASSPRGQGGNNEQFF.